These 7 T cell receptor beta chains were all obtained from the same sample, sequenced in a study of blood T cell repertoires in COVID-19. Sequenced by immunoSEQ multiplex PCR; TCRdb stores in-frame clones only, minus some. The data hold around 130,000 clones, with around nine tenths observed a single time. The source material was peripheral blood. These receptor sequences come from a woman aged 45-65 years with acute or convalescent COVID-19.

This clone was observed once. The chain is built from TRBV7-9 and TRBJ2-5, with a weak D call TRBD1 (6 bases). The length of the CDR3 is 13 residues. The V and J ends lost 6 bases and 0 bases respectively, with 8 bases between them. Germline V gene lookup returns CDR1 SEHNR and CDR2 FQNEAQ (reference sequence). CDR3 loop: CASRRDNQETQYF. The CDR3 coding sequence is TGTGCCAGCAGGAGGGACAACCAAGAGACCCAGTACTTC.

V usage is TRBV14 and J usage is TRBJ2-5, with a possible D match to TRBD2 (5 bases). Germline CDR1 and CDR2: SGHDN and FVKESK. V was trimmed by 3 bases and J by 5 bases, leaving 16 bases between them. The CDR3 has 15 residues. DNA for the CDR3: TGTGCCAGCAGCCAGGGCCAGGCAAGGAGGGAGACCCAGTACTTC. Amino acids: CASSQGQARRETQYF.

The chain couples TRBV7-3 to TRBJ1-1; D ambiguous. CDR1 is SGHTA and CDR2 is FQGTGA in the germline V gene. The V and J ends lost 1 base and 1 base respectively, with 4 bases between them. The CDR3 totals 13 residues. The chain's CDR3 is CASSLSRNTEAFF. CDR3 sequence (DNA): TGTGCCAGCAGCTTAAGCAGGAACACTGAAGCTTTCTTT.

The chain employs TRBV7-6 and TRBJ2-7; 12 bases agree with TRBD2. CDR1 and CDR2 (germline): SGHVS, FNYEAQ. The CDR3 is 14 amino acids. J was trimmed by 5 bases and V by 5 bases; bases with no gene match: 4. The CDR3 reads CASSHRLAGDEQYF. CDR3 DNA: TGTGCCAGCAGCCATCGACTAGCGGGGGACGAGCAGTACTTC. Full variable domain (remainder filled in from reference TRBV7-6 and TRBJ2-7): GAGVSQSPRYKVTKRGQDVALRCDPISGHVSLYWYRQALGQGPEFLTYFNYEAQQDKSGLPNDRFSAERPEGSISTLTIQRTEQRDSAMYRCASSHRLAGDEQYFGPGTRLTVT.

This chain uses TRBV7-9 with TRBJ2-1, with 12 bases matching TRBD2. CDR1 and CDR2 (germline): SEHNR, FQNEAQ (reference sequence). The V and J ends lost 5 bases and 7 bases, in that order; junction bases with no gene match: 6. The CDR3 spans 15 residues. The CDR3 reads CASSPRLAGENEQFF. Here the CDR3 DNA reads TGTGCCAGCAGCCCCCGACTAGCGGGAGAGAATGAGCAGTTCTTC.

CDR3 in amino acids: CASSLDRDRFTDTQYF. CDR3 sequence (DNA): TGTGCCAGCAGCTTGGACCGGGACAGGTTCACAGATACGCAGTATTTT. The rearrangement joins TRBV5-5 to TRBJ2-3; 8 positions match TRBD1. CDR3 length: 16 residues. After removal of 0 bases from V and 2 bases from J, the junction contained 5 bases not matched to a gene. CDR1 and CDR2 (germline): SGHKS, YYEKEE (reference sequence).

The chain joins TRBV4-1 to TRBJ2-7; the match to TRBD1 covers 10 bases. The V segment lost 4 bases and the J segment 6 bases; nucleotides outside the gene matches: 9. Germline V gene lookup returns CDR1 MGHRA and CDR2 YSYEKL. This CDR3 region has 15 residues. CDR3 in amino acids: CASSPVKGQGLEQYF. The CDR3 DNA follows: TGCGCCAGCAGCCCAGTAAAGGGACAGGGGCTCGAGCAGTACTTC.